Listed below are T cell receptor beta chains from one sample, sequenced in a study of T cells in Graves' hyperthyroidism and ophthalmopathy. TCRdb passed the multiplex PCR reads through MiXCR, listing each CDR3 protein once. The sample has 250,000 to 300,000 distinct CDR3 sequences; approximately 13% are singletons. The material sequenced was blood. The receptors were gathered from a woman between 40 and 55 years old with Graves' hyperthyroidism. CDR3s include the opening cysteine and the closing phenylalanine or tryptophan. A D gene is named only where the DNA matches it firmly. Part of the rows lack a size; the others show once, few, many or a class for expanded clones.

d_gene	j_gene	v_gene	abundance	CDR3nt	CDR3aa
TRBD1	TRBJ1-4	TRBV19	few	TGTGCCAGTAGTGTACAGGGGGCCGTTGAAAAACTGTTTTTT	CASSVQGAVEKLFF
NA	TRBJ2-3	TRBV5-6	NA	TGTGCCAGCAGCTTGAGGGTTGGGACTAGCACAGATACGCAGTATTTT	CASSLRVGTSTDTQYF
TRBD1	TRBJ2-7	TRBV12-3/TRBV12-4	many	TGTGCCAGCAGGGGACAGGGAGGCGACGAGCAGTACTTC	CASRGQGGDEQYF
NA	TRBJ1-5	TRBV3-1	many	TGTGCCAGCAGCCAAGATCTCAGGATGCCCCAGCATTTT	CASSQDLRMPQHF
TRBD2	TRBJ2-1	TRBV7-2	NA	TGTGCCAGCAGCCTACTATTGGGAGGGTCCGGGCAGTTCTTC	CASSLLLGGSGQFF
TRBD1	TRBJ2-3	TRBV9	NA	TGTGCCAGCAGCGTAGCTACAGGGGGGTGGACGAAAAGCACAGATACGCAGTATTTT	CASSVATGGWTKSTDTQYF
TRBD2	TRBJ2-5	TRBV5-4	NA	TGTGCCAGCAGCACCACGGGGGGTGGAGAGACCCAGTACTTC	CASSTTGGGETQYF
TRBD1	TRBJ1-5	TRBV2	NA	TGTGCCAGCAAAGACAGGACAGGGGGCGCGGGCAATCAGCCCCAGCATTTT	CASKDRTGGAGNQPQHF
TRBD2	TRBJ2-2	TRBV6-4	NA	TGTGCCAGCAGGAGAGCGGGAATAGGCGGGGAGCTGTTTTTT	CASRRAGIGGELFF
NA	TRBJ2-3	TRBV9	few	TGTGCCAGCAGCCTCCGGACGGAGGCAGATACGCAGTATTTT	CASSLRTEADTQYF
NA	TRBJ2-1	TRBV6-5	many	TGTGCCAGCAGTTACGGGGTCCACAATGAGCAGTTCTTC	CASSYGVHNEQFF
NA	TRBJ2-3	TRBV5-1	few	TGCGCCAGCAGCTTGGGTAGCACTACCCGAACGCAGTATTTT	CASSLGSTTRTQYF
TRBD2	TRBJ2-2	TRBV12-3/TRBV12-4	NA	TGTGCCAGCATCCTTAGCGGGAGGGGGAACACCGGGGAGCTGTTTTTT	CASILSGRGNTGELFF
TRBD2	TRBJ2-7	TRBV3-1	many	TGTGCCAGCAGCCGCGGACTAGCGGGAGACGAGCAGTACTTC	CASSRGLAGDEQYF
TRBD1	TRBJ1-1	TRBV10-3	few	TGTGCCATCAGTGGACAGGGGGCAAGGACTGAAGCTTTCTTT	CAISGQGARTEAFF
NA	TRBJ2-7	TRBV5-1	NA	TGCGCCAGCAGCTTGGAGAGTTGGGCGGGACGTACCTACGAGCAGTACTTC	CASSLESWAGRTYEQYF
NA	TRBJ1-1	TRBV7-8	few	TGTGCCAGCAGCTTAGATACAGGACGAAACACTGAAGCTTTCTTT	CASSLDTGRNTEAFF
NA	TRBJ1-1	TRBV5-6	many	TGTGCCAGCGGCCTGGGAAGGGGCGGTGAAGCTGGAGGAGCTTTCTTT	CASGLGRGGEAGGAFF
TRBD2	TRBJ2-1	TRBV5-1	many	TGCGCCAGCAGCTACAGCGGGATAGGGTATGAGCAGTTCTTC	CASSYSGIGYEQFF
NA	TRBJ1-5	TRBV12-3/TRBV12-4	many	TGTGCCAGCAGTTTTGTAGTCCGGCCCCAGCATTTT	CASSFVVRPQHF
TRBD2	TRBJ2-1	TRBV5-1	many	TGCGCCAGCAGCTCGACTAGCGGGAGAAATGAGCAGTTCTTC	CASSSTSGRNEQFF
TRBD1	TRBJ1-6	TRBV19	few	TGTGCCAGTAGTACAACATGGGACAGGGATTCACCCCTCCACTTT	CASSTTWDRDSPLHF
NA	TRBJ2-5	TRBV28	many	TGTGCCAGCAGAATAGGGCAAGAGACCCAGTACTTC	CASRIGQETQYF
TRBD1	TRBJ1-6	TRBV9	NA	TGTGCCAGCAGCGTGGGGACGACAGGGGGCCGGTCACCCCTCCACTTT	CASSVGTTGGRSPLHF
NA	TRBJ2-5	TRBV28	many	TGTGCCAGCAGTCCTCAGTTGCAGCGGGAGACCCAGTACTTC	CASSPQLQRETQYF
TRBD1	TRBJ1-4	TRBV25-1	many	TGTGCCACCGCGGGACAGGGGGCTGAAAAACTGTTTTTT	CATAGQGAEKLFF
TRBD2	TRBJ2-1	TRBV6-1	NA	TGTGCCAGCAGGCCTCCGGGACTAGCGGGAGAAAGCTCCTACAATGAGCAGTTCTTC	CASRPPGLAGESSYNEQFF
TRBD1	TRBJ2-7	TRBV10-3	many	TGTGCCATCAGGGGGACAGGTACCTACGAGCAGTACTTC	CAIRGTGTYEQYF
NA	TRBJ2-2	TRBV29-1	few	TGCAGCGCCGGGGGCGCGTACACCGGGGAGCTGTTTTTT	CSAGGAYTGELFF